This entry lists 31 T cell receptor beta chains sequenced from one sample in a study of CD8+CD57+ T cells in acquired aplastic anemia. Patients who underwent sequencing had shown CD8+CD57+ cell expansion by flow cytometry. TCR beta VDJ and CDR3 profiling used genomic DNA as template. A single record per CDR3 protein comes from TCRdb applying MiXCR to the reads. The sample consists of about 200,000 distinct CDR3 sequences, 60% to 80% of them appearing once. Sequencing was done on a sample of sorted CD4+, CD8+, or CD8+CD57+ T cells (not recorded which) from PBMCs. The receptors here all came from a human donor with aplastic anemia.

The V and J genes are TRBV7-3 and TRBJ1-3; D is ambiguous. The CDR3 is 14 residues long. Germline-derived CDR1 and CDR2 are SGHTA and FQGTGA. With 1 base removed from V and 3 bases from J, the gap between germline ends came to 7 bases. CDR3 in DNA: TGTGCCAGCAGCTTAATCGGGGTTGGAAACACCATATATTTT. Amino acids: CASSLIGVGNTIYF.

The chain recombines TRBV20-1 with TRBJ1-5, with D unclear. Germline CDR1 and CDR2: DFQATT and SNEGSKA (reference sequence). The CDR3 consists of 15 residues. The ends were cut back, 5 bases at V and 3 bases at J, with 17 bases in the middle. The CDR3 region is CSARVTGIINQPQHF. The CDR3 nucleotides read TGCAGTGCTCGGGTTACCGGGATCATCAATCAGCCCCAGCATTTT.

In regard to this clonotype: Since a much larger clone is just one base distant, this may be a read error. V is TRBV7-9 and J is TRBJ2-7; D is ambiguous. The germline V gene encodes CDR1 SEHNR and CDR2 FQNEAQ (reference sequence). The CDR3 consists of 15 residues. The DNA for the CDR3 is TGTGCCAACAGCTTAAATGCGCCGAACCCCTACGAGCAGTACTTC. Its translation: CANSLNAPNPYEQYF. Supplemented by reference TRBV7-9 and TRBJ2-7, the full variable domain reads DTGVSQNPRHKITKRGQNVTFRCDPISEHNRLYWYRQTLGQGPEFLTYFQNEAQLEKSRLLSDRFSAERPKGSFSTLEIQRTEQGDSAMYLCANSLNAPNPYEQYFGPGTRLTVT.

This clonotype was picked up many times. The genes are TRBV7-9 and TRBJ2-7, with a weak D call TRBD1 (6 bases). The CDR3 has 15 residues. The germline V and J ends were trimmed by 4 bases and 6 bases, with 19 bases remaining between them. The germline CDR1 and CDR2 sequences are SEHNR and FQNEAQ (reference sequence). As DNA, the CDR3 is TGTGCCAGCAGCTCGGACAGTGGGGGTATCGGCGAGCAGTACTTC. It encodes CASSSDSGGIGEQYF.

The chain recombines TRBV7-9 with TRBJ2-1; D might be TRBD2 (6 bases). The germline V gene encodes CDR1 SEHNR and CDR2 FQNEAQ (reference sequence). The CDR3 is made up of 15 amino acids. The germline V and J ends were trimmed by 7 bases and 2 bases, with 15 bases remaining between them. Here the CDR3 DNA reads TGTGCCAGCACCCCGGCGGGGCGCGCCTACAATGAGCAGTTCTTC. Its translation is CASTPAGRAYNEQFF.

V gene TRBV2 combines with J gene TRBJ1-5; 8 bases match TRBD1. The V gene's germline CDR1 is SNHLY and CDR2 FYNNEI. V shed 7 bases, J shed 6 bases, and the junction held 14 bases outside the gene matches. This CDR3 is built from 16 residues. The CDR3 loop reads CASNSGPGQEIQPQHF. The CDR3, as DNA: TGTGCCAGCAATTCTGGTCCGGGACAGGAAATTCAGCCCCAGCATTTT.

V is TRBV12-3 or TRBV12-4 and J is TRBJ2-7, with a possible D match to TRBD1 (6 bases). The CDR3 sequence is 14 residues long. Between the trimmed V and J ends, which lost 6 bases and 3 bases, there was a span of 15 bases. DNA for the CDR3: TGTGCCAGCAGCCCAAACAGGGAGATCTACGAGCAGTACTTC. This sequence encodes CASSPNREIYEQYF.

The rearrangement links TRBV10-3 to TRBJ1-5; D is ambiguous. CDR1 ENHRY and CDR2 SYGVKD come from the germline V gene. V shed 10 bases and J shed 0 bases, with 10 bases lying between them. This CDR3 comprises 13 residues. CDR3 sequence reads: CASMYDSNQPQHF. CDR3 coding DNA: TGTGCCAGCATGTATGATAGCAATCAGCCCCAGCATTTT.

V gene TRBV7-9 combines with J gene TRBJ1-2, with D perhaps matching TRBD1 (6 bases). This CDR3 spans 14 amino acids. Germline V gives CDR1 SEHNR, CDR2 FQNEAQ (reference sequence). V lost 1 base, J lost 4 bases, and 10 bases lay in between. In nucleotides, the CDR3 is TGTGCCAGCAGCTTAGGGCAGGGGATCTATGGCTACACCTTC. Translated, it gives CASSLGQGIYGYTF. The complete variable domain, with remaining parts taken from reference TRBV7-9 and TRBJ1-2, reads DTGVSQNPRHKITKRGQNVTFRCDPISEHNRLYWYRQTLGQGPEFLTYFQNEAQLEKSRLLSDRFSAERPKGSFSTLEIQRTEQGDSAMYLCASSLGQGIYGYTFGSGTRLTVV.

The rearrangement uses TRBV20-1 and TRBJ1-5, with 9 positions matching TRBD1. There are 14 residues in the CDR3. The V gene's germline CDR1 is DFQATT and CDR2 SNEGSKA (reference sequence). After removal of 5 bases from V and 8 bases from J, the junction contained 10 bases not matched to a gene. CDR3 DNA sequence: TGCAGTGCTGGACCTACAGGGGGCCCGGAGCCCCAGCATTTT. Encoded protein: CSAGPTGGPEPQHF.

The J gene is TRBJ2-3, the V gene TRBV7-9; D might be TRBD1 or TRBD2, each matching 5 bases. The CDR3 spans 16 residues. Germline assignment: CDR1 SEHNR and CDR2 FQNEAQ (reference sequence). Trimming left V 5 bases short and J 4 bases short, with 19 bases between. The DNA for the CDR3 is TGTGCCAGCAGCCCGGCACCGGGGCCCGTAGCAGATACGCAGTATTTT. This codes for CASSPAPGPVADTQYF.

Remarks on this clonotype: The junction shows a germline mismatch at one end, possibly a read error. The chain joins TRBV2 to TRBJ2-4; 14 nucleotides align to TRBD2. CDR3 length equals 12 residues. The V gene's germline CDR1 is SNHLY and CDR2 FYNNEI. The chain's CDR3 is CASSPRLAGGHF. Written as DNA, the CDR3 is TGTGCCAGCAGTCCCCGACTAGCGGGGGGGCACTTC.

The chain is built from TRBV20-1 and TRBJ1-3; 11 nucleotides align to TRBD1. From germline, CDR1 is DFQATT and CDR2 SNEGSKA (reference sequence). The CDR3 contains 16 residues. After removal of 4 bases from V and 2 bases from J, the junction contained 7 bases not matched to a gene. CDR3 DNA sequence: TGCAGTGCTAATCGGGACAGGGGGGCGGCTGGAAACACCATATATTTT. Translation gives CSANRDRGAAGNTIYF.

V gene TRBV10-3 combines with J gene TRBJ1-2; D call uncertain. CDR3 length: 14 amino acids. CDR1 and CDR2 (germline): ENHRY, SYGVKD. V shed 1 base and J shed 0 bases, with 6 bases lying between them. CDR3 protein: CAISEYSPNYGYTF. The CDR3 DNA reads TGTGCCATCAGTGAGTACAGCCCTAACTATGGCTACACCTTC.

V gene TRBV20-1 combines with J gene TRBJ1-2, with TRBD1 matching over 7 bases. CDR1 and CDR2 (germline): DFQATT, SNEGSKA (reference sequence). The length of the CDR3 is 15 residues. V was pared by 0 bases and J by 3 bases, with 7 bases of the junction left unmatched. The CDR3 nucleotides are TGCAGTGCTAGAGATGAAAAGGGGGCGGACTATGGCTACACCTTC. This translates into CSARDEKGADYGYTF.

This chain links TRBV20-1 with TRBJ2-1, with 15 bases that match TRBD2. Trimming took 2 bases from V and 2 from J; bases not matched to a gene: 7. The CDR3 is 18 residues long. The germline CDR1 and CDR2 sequences are DFQATT and SNEGSKA (reference sequence). The CDR3 bases are TGCAGTGCTAGAAAGGGACTAGCGGGAGGTTTACCCTACAATGAGCAGTTCTTC. Its protein is CSARKGLAGGLPYNEQFF.

The rearrangement joins TRBV15 to TRBJ2-7; D unclear. Germline V gives CDR1 LNHNV, CDR2 YYDKDF (reference sequence). V was shortened by 3 bases and J by 7 bases, with 10 bases between the two germline ends. The CDR3 loop spans 12 amino acids. CDR3 DNA: TGTGCCACCAGCAGCGGTTTTGGGGAGCAGTACTTC. This gives the protein CATSSGFGEQYF.

The rearrangement links TRBV12-3 or TRBV12-4 to TRBJ1-4, with D perhaps matching TRBD1 (6 bases). CDR3 length: 13 amino acids. V was shortened by 6 bases and J by 7 bases, with 12 bases between the two germline ends. The CDR3 loop is CASRTGRPEKLFF. The DNA for the CDR3 is TGTGCCAGCAGAACAGGGCGTCCTGAAAAACTGTTTTTT.

The V call is TRBV7-9, the J call TRBJ1-2, with TRBD1 as a possible D gene (5 bases). The germline V gene has CDR1 SEHNR and CDR2 FQNEAQ (reference sequence). CDR3 length equals 16 residues. V lost 4 bases and J lost 3, with 18 bases in between. The CDR3 sequence is CASSSELGPGYYGYTF. The CDR3 DNA is TGTGCCAGCAGCTCCGAGCTGGGACCCGGGTACTATGGCTACACCTTC.

This sequence joins TRBV19 and TRBJ2-7, with 8 nucleotides matching TRBD2. The CDR3 is 14 residues long. The V gene end was trimmed by 6 bases and the J gene end by 2 bases; junction bases not matched to a gene: 6. In germline, CDR1 is LNHDA, CDR2 SQIVND (reference sequence). The CDR3 loop is CASSSPGGTYEQYF. DNA for the CDR3: TGTGCCAGTAGCAGCCCGGGGGGGACCTACGAGCAGTACTTC.

Worth noting for this clonotype: One junction end does not reproduce the germline sequence, and a read error may be involved. The V and J genes are TRBV9 and TRBJ2-5, with 9 bases that match TRBD2. This CDR3 spans 16 amino acids. Germline V gives CDR1 SGDLS, CDR2 YYNGEE. CDR3 residues: CASSLGAGGGVETQHF. CDR3 bases: TGTGCCAGCAGCTTAGGTGCGGGCGGGGGGGTAGAGACCCAGCACTTC.

This clonotype was counted ten times or more. The gene calls are TRBV29-1 and TRBJ2-1; TRBD1 matches 11 bases. CDR3 length equals 13 residues. The junction had 4 bases not matched to a gene; V was cut back by 5 bases and J by 7 bases. The V gene's germline CDR1 is SQVTM and CDR2 ANQGSEA. This CDR3 is CSVSDRGRNEQFF. CDR3 nucleotide sequence: TGCAGCGTTTCGGACAGGGGGCGGAATGAGCAGTTCTTC.

This clonotype was counted many times. The chain uses TRBV9 and TRBJ2-6; a possible D gene is TRBD1 (6 bases). This CDR3 contains 18 residues. V lost 4 bases, J lost 4 bases, and 21 bases lay in between. Germline V CDR1 and CDR2: SGDLS, YYNGEE. The CDR3 nucleotides are TGTGCCAGCAGCTCTACCGGGACAAGTGTACCGGGGGCCAACGTCCTGACTTTC. Translation gives CASSSTGTSVPGANVLTF.

This chain connects TRBV7-2 to TRBJ2-2; D gene unclear. The V and J ends lost 2 bases and 6 bases respectively, with 7 bases between them. This CDR3 contains 13 residues. Germline V gene lookup returns CDR1 SGHTA and CDR2 FQGNSA. Here the CDR3 reads CASSLPGPGELFF. DNA of the CDR3: TGTGCCAGCAGCTTACCAGGTCCCGGGGAGCTGTTTTTT.

This clonotype has just a few counts. This chain uses TRBV11-2 with TRBJ2-3; 9 bases fit TRBD2. The ends lost 2 bases at V and 2 bases at J; junction bases unmatched: 8. The CDR3 spans 17 residues. Germline assignment: CDR1 SGHAT and CDR2 FQNNGV. CDR3 loop: CASSLLYSGGPTDTQYF. The CDR3 DNA reads as TGTGCCAGCAGCTTACTTTATAGCGGGGGCCCCACAGATACGCAGTATTTT.

At least ten counts were recorded for this clonotype. The J gene is TRBJ2-2, the V gene TRBV5-6; possibly TRBD2 for D (6 bases). Germline assignment: CDR1 SGHDT and CDR2 YYEEEE. The CDR3 has 15 residues. The V gene lost 2 bases and the J gene lost 2 bases, with 10 bases spanning the gap. Here the CDR3 reads CASSFGTGNTGELFF. As DNA, the CDR3 is TGTGCCAGCAGCTTTGGGACTGGAAACACCGGGGAGCTGTTTTTT.

The genes are TRBV7-2 and TRBJ1-5; tentative D call: TRBD1 (5 bases). The CDR3 is 15 residues long. Germline assignment: CDR1 SGHTA and CDR2 FQGNSA. Trimming left V 6 bases short and J 2 bases short, with 14 bases between. CDR3 nucleotides: TGTGCCAGCAGTAAGGGCCAGGGAGGCAATCAGCCCCAGCATTTT. It translates to CASSKGQGGNQPQHF.

The sample holds many counts of this clonotype. The chain uses TRBV25-1 and TRBJ1-4; D not resolved. Trimming removed 8 bases at V and 2 bases at J, with 15 bases between. Per the germline V gene, CDR1 is MGHDK and CDR2 is SYGVNS. CDR3 length: 15 amino acids. CDR3 amino acids: CASSKLRDTNEKLFF. CDR3 in DNA: TGTGCCAGCTCAAAGCTACGGGATACTAATGAAAAACTGTTTTTT.

This chain links TRBV25-1 with TRBJ2-3, with TRBD2 matching 8 bases. Germline CDR1 is MGHDK and CDR2 is SYGVNS. The CDR3 loop spans 16 amino acids. V dropped 1 base and J dropped 3; count of bases not matched to a gene: 6. The CDR3 DNA reads TGTGCCAGCAGTGAATCACGAGCGGGGGTAACAGATACGCAGTATTTT. Protein: CASSESRAGVTDTQYF. The whole variable domain, remainder taken from reference TRBV25-1 and TRBJ2-3, is EADIYQTPRYLVIGTGKKITLECSQTMGHDKMYWYQQDPGMELHLIHYSYGVNSTEKGDLSSESTVSRIRTEHFPLTLESARPSHTSQYLCASSESRAGVTDTQYFGPGTRLTVL.

This clonotype was seen only a few times. The chain carries TRBV20-1 and TRBJ2-1; a possible D gene is TRBD2 (6 bases). The CDR3 contains 15 residues. Germline CDR1 is DFQATT and CDR2 is SNEGSKA (reference sequence). V dropped 5 bases and J dropped 5 bases, with 19 bases sitting between them. The DNA of the CDR3 is TGCAGTGCTCCAGCCACCGGGACTGGGAACAATGAGCAGTTCTTC. The encoded protein is CSAPATGTGNNEQFF.

This clonotype was observed once. The chain uses TRBV12-3 or TRBV12-4 and TRBJ2-5, with 13 bases aligning to TRBD2. The CDR3 totals 16 residues. V shed 6 bases and J 5 bases; nucleotides not matched to a gene: 9. This CDR3 reads CASSLPGLAGLETQYF. CDR3 DNA sequence: TGTGCCAGCAGCCTTCCGGGACTAGCGGGACTGGAGACCCAGTACTTC.